One sample yielded the 28 T cell receptor beta chains listed below, sequenced in a study of regulatory T cells in long-lasting Graves disease. In building TCR beta libraries, iRepertoire HTBI primers were used together with Arm-PCR of CDR3 regions. From the multiplex PCR reads, TCRdb called clonotypes with MiXCR, one entry per CDR3 protein. The sample yields roughly 380,000 distinct CDR3 sequences, 16% seen once. Time point denoted: newly diagnosed GD, antithyroid drugs for less than 3 months. With RNA extracted from PBMCs as input, the TCR library was made. In addition, the sample was reused for a study of T cells in Graves' hyperthyroidism and ophthalmopathy.

The sample here was peripheral blood mononuclear cells (PBMCs), taken at new diagnosis, from a patient treated with antithyroid drugs. Receptor source: a middle-aged man with Graves disease.

This clonotype has just a few counts. The chain joins TRBV7-9 to TRBJ2-1, with 9 nucleotides matching TRBD1. The CDR3 consists of 14 residues. Trimming at V came to 6 bases and at J to 7 bases, leaving 7 bases not matched to a gene. Germline V CDR1 and CDR2: SEHNR, FQNEAQ (reference sequence). The CDR3 reads CASSSRDRVNEQFF. As DNA, the CDR3 is TGTGCCAGCAGTTCCCGGGACAGGGTTAATGAGCAGTTCTTC.

This clonotype was recorded many times. This chain joins TRBV5-1 and TRBJ2-1; 7 bases are shared with TRBD2. This CDR3 is built from 15 residues. V gave up 0 bases and J gave up 6 bases; unmatched junction bases: 6. Germline lookup yields CDR1 SGHRS and CDR2 YFSETQ. In DNA, the CDR3 is TGCGCCAGCAGCTTGGAAGCGGGACTGACCAATGAGCAGTTCTTC. Its protein is CASSLEAGLTNEQFF.

This clonotype was found many times. V gene TRBV12-3 or TRBV12-4 combines with J gene TRBJ2-2; 14 bases fit TRBD2. CDR3 length equals 17 residues. Trimming cost V 5 bases and J 5 bases; bases outside gene matches: 7. DNA of the CDR3: TGTGCCAGCAGTCGGGGACTAGCGGGGGTGCGGACCGGGGAGCTGTTTTTT. Translated: CASSRGLAGVRTGELFF.

With regard to this clonotype: A much larger clone lies a single base off, so this may be a read error. The J gene is TRBJ2-7, the V gene TRBV2; 7 bases align to TRBD2. This CDR3 spans 15 amino acids. Per the germline V gene, CDR1 is SNHLY and CDR2 is FYNNEI. CDR3 bases: TGTGCCAGCAGAAACGAAGCGGGGATCTCCCACGAGCAGTACTTC. Protein: CASRNEAGISHEQYF.

The chain has TRBV14 and TRBJ2-3, with TRBD2 matching over 7 bases. The CDR3 sequence is 16 residues long. V gave up 0 bases and J gave up 11 bases; unmatched junction bases: 14. Germline CDR1 and CDR2: SGHDN and FVKESK. The DNA of the CDR3 is TGTGCCAGCAGCCAAGAAGTGAGGACTCCTCGGGAGGAGCAGTATTTT. Its protein is CASSQEVRTPREEQYF.

This clonotype occurred many times. The gene calls are TRBV18 and TRBJ2-7; D might be TRBD1 (6 bases). Germline V CDR1 and CDR2: KGHSH, LQKENI. This CDR3 region has 14 residues. Trimming took 2 bases from V and 7 from J, leaving 15 bases between them. Written as DNA, the CDR3 is TGTGCCAGCTCACCAGGGTCCAGGGGCAGGGAGCAGTACTTC. Residues: CASSPGSRGREQYF. The full variable domain, rest sourced from reference TRBV18 and TRBJ2-7, is NAGVMQNPRHLVRRRGQEARLRCSPMKGHSHVYWYRQLPEEGLKFMVYLQKENIIDESGMPKERFSAEFPKEGPSILRIQQVVRGDSAAYFCASSPGSRGREQYFGPGTRLTVT.

This clonotype was recorded at least ten times. This chain joins TRBV12-3 or TRBV12-4 and TRBJ2-3, with 9 bases lining up with TRBD1. J lost 5 bases, V lost 5 bases, and 5 bases had no gene match. CDR3 length: 14 residues. DNA for the CDR3: TGTGCCAGCAGTCTCCGGGACAGGGTAGATACGCAGTATTTT. This encodes CASSLRDRVDTQYF.

This clonotype was observed at least ten times. The chain is built from TRBV5-4 and TRBJ2-3, with D perhaps TRBD1 (6 bases). The assigned J gene may be wrong: the sequence end matches TRBJ2-1 better. Germline CDR1 reads SGHNT; CDR2 reads YYREEE (reference sequence). This CDR3 is 14 amino acids long. The CDR3 sequence is CASSPQGRGNEQFF. In DNA form, the CDR3 reads TGTGCCAGCAGCCCACAGGGTCGAGGTAATGAGCAGTTCTTC.

This chain links TRBV11-2 with TRBJ2-1; possible D gene TRBD2, 6 bases. Germline lookup yields CDR1 SGHAT and CDR2 FQNNGV. Deletions cut 0 bases from V and 6 bases from J, with 12 bases between. The CDR3 spans 15 residues. This chain's CDR3 is CASSLDVGLINEQFF. CDR3 in DNA: TGTGCCAGCAGCTTAGATGTGGGACTGATCAATGAGCAGTTCTTC.

This clonotype was found a few times. The chain couples TRBV6-9 to TRBJ2-7; a possible D gene is TRBD1 (6 bases). The CDR3 is 17 residues long. The germline V gene has CDR1 MNHGY and CDR2 SVAAGI. The V end lost 3 bases, the J end lost 1 base, and 19 bases lay between the germline ends. The CDR3 here is CASSYWSGAGASYEQYF. CDR3 nucleotides: TGTGCCAGCAGTTACTGGTCCGGGGCAGGGGCGTCCTACGAGCAGTACTTC.

This clonotype was detected ten times or more. This chain uses TRBV11-2 with TRBJ2-7; D unclear. V was trimmed by 3 bases and J by 4 bases, leaving 4 bases between them. In germline, CDR1 is SGHAT, CDR2 FQNNGV. The CDR3 covers 11 residues. As DNA, the CDR3 is TGTGCCAGCAGCTTGAAATACGAGCAGTACTTC. Translated, it gives CASSLKYEQYF.

This clonotype has a count of ten or more. The chain uses TRBV4-1 and TRBJ1-5, with TRBD1 matching 7 bases. After removal of 2 bases from V and 4 bases from J, the junction contained 8 bases not matched to a gene. Germline-derived CDR1 and CDR2 are MGHRA and YSYEKL. The CDR3 is 16 amino acids. The CDR3 sequence: CASSQRGDRNNQPQHF. As DNA, the CDR3 is TGCGCCAGCAGCCAACGGGGGGACAGAAATAATCAGCCCCAGCATTTT.

This clonotype was counted ten times or more. V and J are TRBV28 and TRBJ2-3; D call uncertain. Trimming took 1 base from V and 8 from J, leaving 13 bases between them. Germline CDR1 MDHEN, CDR2 SYDVKM. The CDR3 totals 14 residues. The CDR3 loop is CASSLSPGSATQYF. The CDR3 region has the DNA TGTGCCAGCAGTTTATCTCCCGGTTCGGCTACGCAGTATTTT.

This clonotype occurred many times. This sequence joins TRBV12-3 or TRBV12-4 and TRBJ2-5; D gene ambiguous. V was clipped by 3 bases and J by 3 bases, with 11 bases between them. The CDR3 has 14 residues. The CDR3 sequence: CASSLFTAKETQYF. The DNA of the CDR3 is TGTGCCAGCAGTTTGTTCACAGCAAAAGAGACCCAGTACTTC.

A word on this clonotype: With a much larger clone just one base away, this may be a read error. V usage is TRBV7-8 and J usage is TRBJ1-6; D is uncertain. There are 12 residues in the CDR3. Germline V gene lookup returns CDR1 SGHVS and CDR2 FQNEAQ. The chain's CDR3 is CAGSFDLSPLHF. The CDR3 DNA sequence: TGTGCCGGCAGCTTTGATCTCTCACCCCTCCACTTT.

This clonotype was detected ten times or more. The V and J genes are TRBV28 and TRBJ1-5; perhaps TRBD1 as D (6 bases). Per germline, CDR1 MDHEN and CDR2 SYDVKM. There are 17 residues in the CDR3. Trimming removed 2 bases at V and 0 bases at J, with 14 bases between. The CDR3 DNA reads as TGTGCCAGCAGTTTAACCCCGGACAGATATAGCAATCAGCCCCAGCATTTT. Translating it yields CASSLTPDRYSNQPQHF.

This clonotype was detected ten times or more. This chain uses TRBV20-1 with TRBJ2-1; 8 nucleotides agree with TRBD1. Germline lookup yields CDR1 DFQATT and CDR2 SNEGSKA (reference sequence). This CDR3 contains 18 residues. The V gene end was trimmed by 6 bases and the J gene end by 6 bases; junction bases not matched to a gene: 22. For the CDR3, the DNA is TGCAGTGCCCCTAGGTGGGCAGGGGGCGCGATTGAGGGCAATGAGCAGTTCTTC. Protein: CSAPRWAGGAIEGNEQFF.

This clonotype was seen at least ten times. The chain has TRBV20-1 and TRBJ1-5; 7 nucleotides agree with TRBD1. Per germline, CDR1 DFQATT and CDR2 SNEGSKA (reference sequence). The CDR3 totals 16 residues. Trimming took 0 bases from V and 3 from J; bases not matched to a gene: 8. CDR3 amino acids: CSARDGGGSYNQPQHF. In DNA form, the CDR3 reads TGCAGTGCTAGAGACGGAGGGGGCTCGTACAATCAGCCCCAGCATTTT.

The chain is built from TRBV16 and TRBJ2-2; D uncertain. CDR3 length: 13 residues. The V gene lost 0 bases and the J gene lost 4 bases, with 3 bases spanning the gap. Germline V CDR1 and CDR2: KGHSY, FQNENV. CDR3: CASSQSITGELFF. DNA of the CDR3: TGTGCCAGCAGCCAATCTATCACCGGGGAGCTGTTTTTT.

There are a few counts of this clonotype. The rearrangement joins TRBV4-1 to TRBJ2-1; 7 nucleotides match TRBD2. The CDR3 runs to 18 residues. Unmatched junction bases numbered 11, after V lost 1 base and J lost 2 bases. Germline V CDR1 and CDR2: MGHRA, YSYEKL. The CDR3 reads CASSQVLGGGGTYNEQFF. In DNA form, the CDR3 reads TGCGCCAGCAGCCAAGTCCTGGGTGGGGGGGGAACCTACAATGAGCAGTTCTTC.

This clonotype was recorded a few times. J is TRBJ2-7 and V is TRBV18; D may be TRBD1 or TRBD2 (5 bases each). The V and J ends lost 4 bases and 2 bases respectively, with 15 bases between them. Germline-derived CDR1 and CDR2 are KGHSH and LQKENI. The CDR3 consists of 15 residues. The CDR3 nucleotides are TGTGCCAGCTCACTCACCGGGACGGAAGCCTACGAGCAGTACTTC. Amino acid sequence: CASSLTGTEAYEQYF.

This clonotype was counted between two and nine times. The V gene is TRBV2, the J gene TRBJ2-5, with 9 bases lining up with TRBD1. This CDR3 contains 14 residues. V was clipped by 3 bases and J by 3 bases; unmatched bases: 2. The germline gives CDR1 SNHLY, CDR2 FYNNEI. The CDR3 reads CASSDRTGEETQYF. DNA of the CDR3: TGTGCCAGCAGTGATCGGACAGGGGAAGAGACCCAGTACTTC. Supplemented by reference TRBV2 and TRBJ2-5, the full variable domain reads EPEVTQTPSHQVTQMGQEVILRCVPISNHLYFYWYRQILGQKVEFLVSFYNNEISEKSEIFDDQFSVERPDGSNFTLKIRSTKLEDSAMYFCASSDRTGEETQYFGPGTRLLVL.

V is TRBV24-1 and J is TRBJ2-3; 9 bases line up with TRBD2. The length of the CDR3 is 13 residues. Losses at the gene ends were 9 bases for V and 4 bases for J; bases not matched to a gene: 4. Germline V gives CDR1 KGHDR, CDR2 SFDVKD. The CDR3 nucleotides read TGTGCCACCGCACGCGGGGGGGCAGATACGCAGTATTTT. Translation: CATARGGADTQYF.

The table lists this clonotype with many counts. The V and J genes are TRBV30 and TRBJ1-1; 7 bases are shared with TRBD1. V shed 4 bases, J shed 2 bases, and the junction held 13 bases outside the gene matches. The germline CDR1 and CDR2 sequences are GTSNPN and SVGIG (reference sequence). The CDR3 consists of 16 residues. CDR3 protein: CAWNVEPTGSNTEAFF. The CDR3 region has the DNA TGTGCCTGGAACGTCGAGCCGACAGGGAGTAACACTGAAGCTTTCTTT.

This clonotype was counted many times. This chain links TRBV2 with TRBJ2-7; TRBD1 matches at 9 bases. V was clipped by 3 bases and J by 1 base; unmatched bases: 4. The CDR3 is 15 amino acids. The germline V gene encodes CDR1 SNHLY and CDR2 FYNNEI. The CDR3 DNA follows: TGTGCCAGCAGTGACGGGACAGGGCTGTCCTACGAGCAGTACTTC. Translated: CASSDGTGLSYEQYF.

In its sample, this clonotype was seen many times. The chain combines TRBV2 with TRBJ2-7; maybe TRBD2 (5 bases). Trimming pared 6 bases from V and 7 bases from J, leaving 16 bases between. The CDR3 spans 13 residues. Germline lookup yields CDR1 SNHLY and CDR2 FYNNEI. CDR3 in DNA: TGTGCCAGCAGGGCGAGCCCCCGAGGGGAGCAGTACTTC. Its protein product is CASRASPRGEQYF.

This clonotype has ten or more counts. The chain has TRBV27 and TRBJ2-1; D is perhaps TRBD1 (5 bases). There are 12 residues in the CDR3. CDR1 and CDR2 from the germline V gene are MNHEY and SMNVEV (reference sequence). V gave up 5 bases and J gave up 9 bases, with 11 bases separating them. CDR3 in amino acids: CASSPQGIEQFF. The CDR3 coding sequence is TGTGCCAGCAGTCCCCAGGGAATTGAGCAGTTCTTC.

Notes on this clonotype: The CDR3 does not close with the conserved phenylalanine or tryptophan, likely indicating a read error. The chain is built from TRBV19 and TRBJ2-7; 7 bases are shared with TRBD1. After removal of 5 bases from V and 2 bases from J, the junction contained 12 bases not matched to a gene. Germline V gene lookup returns CDR1 LNHDA and CDR2 SQIVND (reference sequence). The CDR3 is made up of 16 amino acids. The CDR3 region has the DNA TGTGCCAGTAGTCGCCAACCGGGACAGTCCACCTACGAGCAGTACCTC. Translating it yields CASSRQPGQSTYEQYL.